The T cell receptor (beta chain) under discussion was sequenced for a study of human T cells and chemical hapten exposure (dated by TCRdb to 2020 to 2022). With respect to the entire study: For sensitization, 2% DPC in acetone was applied to an approximately 2 cm by approximately 2 cm area of upper inner arm skin. The mostly female patient cohort included alopecia areata with under or over 50% scalp involvement, alopecia totalis and alopecia universalis. Libraries were combined into a pool for sequencing, and differences in TCR yield between samples came mainly from small differences in library volumes within the pool. Peripheral blood TCR repertoire changes were tracked in vivo in alopecia patients during primary and secondary sensitization to the hapten diphenylcyclopropenone (DPC). Nearly 30 alopecia patients gave blood for TCR sequencing at one to four time points (pre-sensitization, 2, 6 and 24 weeks). Throughout the study period of 20 to 30 weeks, patients also received therapeutic DPC doses to the scalp every week. Blood was sampled from patients pre-sensitization (week 0) and at 2, 6 and about 24 weeks after DPC sensitization. Patch testing was performed on the upper back with Finn chambers containing 0.01% DPC, and the patch tests were scored after 6 days according to International Contact Dermatitis Research Group standards. The full study reports these points: A positive correlation was found between the number of PT1 expanded TCRs and patch test score, with significance reached at thresholds 8, 16 and 32 but not 4. All patients had alopecia, a presumed autoimmune disease, so their immune response might differ from that of healthy individuals. After repeated subsampling, the strength of the expansion versus patch-test correlation and the threshold at which it became significant changed. Expanded TCRs formed significantly more large CDR3 similarity clusters than pre-sensitization or healthy control sets, consistent with antigen-driven responses. The number of TCRs above 1 in 1000 frequency did not change with DPC sensitization; there was no evidence of global repertoire structure alterations.

This sample's time point label indicates: patch test 1, 2 weeks after DPC sensitization. Per the publication, the treatment or condition label means: therapeutic diphenylcyclopropenone sensitization with weekly scalp DPC. At each patch-test visit, blood was drawn before the patch test was applied. Eligible patients were aged 18 to 70, diagnosed with alopecia, deemed suitable for DPC therapy, and excluded if pregnant. Total RNA was extracted from unfractionated whole blood that had been collected in Tempus Blood RNA tubes. Measured from the cysteine to the phenylalanine, the CDR3 is 17 residues long. The read is trimmed to its CDR3 DNA, 51 bases read in frame from base 1. Preparation of the library involved RACE. TCRdb lists the instrument as NextSeq 500. During library preparation, unique molecular identifiers were attached to individual cDNA molecules so that TCRs could be counted quantitatively and reproducibly. Both TCR alpha and TCR beta chains were sequenced from each blood RNA sample. In the authors' own workflow: The median number of TCRs per sample was over 95,000, ranging from about 20,000 to 750,000. V, J and CDR3 annotation of the TCR reads was performed with the Decombinator software suite. Every sample was subsampled to the same number of TCRs (28,000) for the PS versus PT1 abundance plots. TCRs were defined as expanded if absent before sensitization and observed at least eight times at the 2-week time point. TCRdb handled the public reads itself, with Q25 trimming in fastp and clone calling in MiXCR, and kept productive beta chains. Each CDR3 protein gets just one entry, which takes the most common genes and DNA from the rows behind it. These V and J calls derive from TCRdb rather than the authors' analysis. The sample table records 180,000 or so distinct CDR3 sequences; 14% of these occur just once. The ten most abundant clones make up 1.5% to 2% of the sample.

This clonotype was counted a few times. What antigen it recognizes has not been identified. There are no base qualities to consult, and no much larger clone falls within one base. The origin of this receptor is a woman aged 30 to 39 with alopecia areata. Some clones in this sample may be carry-over from other donors' samples. The specimen comprised whole blood, sampled in connection with sensitization to the hapten diphenylcyclopropenone (DPC). The V gene is TRBV21-1 and the J gene is TRBJ1-4. TRBV21-1 is a pseudogene. The sequenced DNA: TGTGCCAGCAGCAAAAGGCTCCGGAGGGCAACTAATGAAAAACTGTTTTTT. Its translation reads: CASSKRLRRATNEKLFF.